The next 17 T cell receptor beta chains were all read from a single sample in a study of blood T cell repertoires in COVID-19. Repertoires were generated with immunoSEQ multiplex PCR, while TCRdb's copy carries only in-frame clones and drops some. The sample carries under 200,000 clones, around 80% recorded once. The sequencing sample was made of peripheral blood. The receptors were sampled from a man aged 55 to 69 with acute or convalescent COVID-19.

The chain combines TRBV27 with TRBJ2-6, with D perhaps matching TRBD2 (5 bases). The V gene's germline CDR1 is MNHEY and CDR2 SMNVEV (reference sequence). CDR3 length equals 16 residues. V lost 5 bases and J lost 0, with 11 bases in between. CDR3 region: CASSSGTSSGANVLTF. CDR3 nucleotide sequence: TGTGCCAGCAGTAGCGGAACATCCTCTGGGGCCAACGTCCTGACTTTC.

The chain links TRBV2 to TRBJ1-2; no reliable D call. The germline V gene has CDR1 SNHLY and CDR2 FYNNEI. Trimming removed 7 bases from V and 2 bases from J, with 8 bases in between. This CDR3 comprises 12 residues. The DNA for the CDR3 is TGTGCCAGCACCATAGAAAACTATGGCTACACCTTC. This codes for CASTIENYGYTF.

This rearrangement joins TRBV6-5 to TRBJ1-2; 8 bases match TRBD1. J was trimmed by 4 bases and V by 6 bases; bases with no gene match: 7. The length of the CDR3 is 14 residues. Germline V lookup: CDR1 MNHEY, CDR2 SVGAGI. The CDR3 DNA sequence: TGTGCCAGCAGCAACGGACAGGGAAGCTATGGCTACACCTTC. Its translation is CASSNGQGSYGYTF.

CDR3 sequence: CASSTRRSGRTDTQYF. In DNA form, the CDR3 reads TGTGCCAGCAGCACCCGTAGGAGCGGGAGAACAGATACGCAGTATTTT. The chain employs TRBV7-3 and TRBJ2-3, with 8 bases matching TRBD2. The CDR3 sequence is 16 residues long. Germline CDR1 and CDR2: SGHTA and FQGTGA. V lost 5 bases, J lost 3 bases, and 10 bases stayed unmatched.

This chain links TRBV12-3 or TRBV12-4 with TRBJ1-5; the D is unclear. V was clipped by 3 bases and J by 15 bases, with 3 bases between them. This CDR3 is built from 8 residues. CDR3 region: CASSFLHF. DNA of the CDR3: TGTGCCAGCAGTTTCTTGCATTTT.

V and J are TRBV16 and TRBJ1-5; D is perhaps TRBD1 (6 bases). CDR1 KGHSY and CDR2 FQNENV come from the germline V gene. The V and J ends lost 3 bases and 3 bases respectively, with 9 bases between them. The CDR3 is 14 residues long. The CDR3 loop reads CASSQRGYNQPQHF. The DNA of the CDR3 is TGTGCCAGCAGCCAGAGGGGGTACAATCAGCCCCAGCATTTT.

This rearrangement joins TRBV29-1 to TRBJ2-3; D is ambiguous. This CDR3 has 16 residues. Germline-derived CDR1 and CDR2 are SQVTM and ANQGSEA. The ends were cut back, 7 bases at V and 0 bases at J, with 20 bases in the middle. CDR3 nucleotides: TGCAGCGCAGTAGGTCTACAGACAACTAGCACAGATACGCAGTATTTT. This sequence encodes CSAVGLQTTSTDTQYF.

J is TRBJ1-4 and V is TRBV3-1 (or the pseudogene TRBV3-2), with TRBD1 matching over 9 bases. In germline, CDR1 is LGHDT, CDR2 YNNKEL (reference sequence). V shed 1 base and J 9 bases; nucleotides not matched to a gene: 9. This CDR3 region has 16 residues. The DNA of the CDR3 is TGTGCCAGCAGCCAAGGCGCGAGTGGGACAGGGAAAAAACTGTTTTTT. Translating gives CASSQGASGTGKKLFF.

The chain employs TRBV12-3 or TRBV12-4 and TRBJ1-5; D gene unclear. With 0 bases removed from V and 3 bases from J, the gap between germline ends came to 3 bases. The CDR3 spans 13 residues. The CDR3 is CASSLAHNQPQHF. The DNA for the CDR3 is TGTGCCAGCAGTTTAGCCCACAATCAGCCCCAGCATTTT.

The V and J genes are TRBV5-1 and TRBJ2-3; TRBD2 matches 13 bases. The ends lost 0 bases at V and 0 bases at J; junction bases unmatched: 4. The CDR3 sequence is 18 residues long. The V gene's germline CDR1 is SGHRS and CDR2 YFSETQ. CDR3 in amino acids: CASSLGTSGGPSTDTQYF. In DNA form, the CDR3 reads TGCGCCAGCAGCTTGGGGACTAGCGGGGGACCTAGCACAGATACGCAGTATTTT.

J is TRBJ1-6 and V is TRBV3-1 (or the pseudogene TRBV3-2); 9 positions agree with TRBD1. V trimming: 6 bases; J trimming: 2 bases; junction bases outside the gene matches: 11. The CDR3 sequence is 18 residues long. Germline V gene sequence: CDR1 LGHDT, CDR2 YNNKEL (reference sequence). The CDR3 coding sequence is TGTGCCAGCAGGCCTACAGGGGGCGGTACGGCCTATAATTCACCCCTCCACTTT. This gives the protein CASRPTGGGTAYNSPLHF.

The J gene is TRBJ2-1, the V gene TRBV11-2; TRBD2 matches at 14 bases. With V trimmed by 5 bases and J by 6 bases, 6 bases remained unmatched. Germline-derived CDR1 and CDR2 are SGHAT and FQNNGV. CDR3 size: 16 residues. The CDR3 nucleotides are TGTGCCAGCAGCCCCCTAGGACTAGCGGGAGGCAATGAGCAGTTCTTC. Protein: CASSPLGLAGGNEQFF. The whole variable domain, filled in from reference TRBV11-2 and TRBJ2-1, reads EAGVAQSPRYKIIEKRQSVAFWCNPISGHATLYWYQQILGQGPKLLIQFQNNGVVDDSQLPKDRFSAERLKGVDSTLKIQPAKLEDSAVYLCASSPLGLAGGNEQFFGPGTRLTVL.

The V call is TRBV5-4, the J call TRBJ1-1; TRBD1 agrees at 10 bases. Germline CDR1 SGHNT, CDR2 YYREEE (reference sequence). Trimming removed 0 bases from V and 6 bases from J; junction bases left unmatched: 5. The length of the CDR3 is 15 residues. This CDR3 reads CASSLGAGTGAEAFF. In DNA form, the CDR3 reads TGTGCCAGCAGCTTGGGGGCTGGGACAGGGGCTGAAGCTTTCTTT.

The J gene is TRBJ2-1, the V gene TRBV3-1 (or the pseudogene TRBV3-2); a weak D match, TRBD2 (5 bases). Germline CDR1 reads LGHDT; CDR2 reads YNNKEL (reference sequence). V lost 4 bases, J lost 8 bases, and 18 bases lay in between. The CDR3 covers 15 residues. Here the CDR3 reads CASSPVIREGYEQFF. CDR3 DNA: TGTGCCAGCAGCCCAGTGATCCGGGAAGGCTATGAGCAGTTCTTC.

The chain is built from TRBV24-1 and TRBJ1-5; the match to TRBD1 covers 7 bases. The CDR3 covers 17 residues. Germline V gene lookup returns CDR1 KGHDR and CDR2 SFDVKD. The junction had 8 bases not matched to a gene; V was cut back by 4 bases and J by 0 bases. CDR3 bases: TGTGCCACCAGTGACAGGGACAGCCTATTTAGCAATCAGCCCCAGCATTTT. It is translated as CATSDRDSLFSNQPQHF.

CDR3 sequence: CASSLVTSLAGDPGELFF. DNA of the CDR3: TGTGCCAGCAGCTTAGTTACGAGTTTGGCAGGGGATCCCGGGGAGCTGTTTTTT. The rearrangement joins TRBV7-9 to TRBJ2-2; a possible D gene is TRBD1 (6 bases). This CDR3 has 18 residues. V was clipped by 1 base and J by 6 bases, with 21 bases between them. Looked up from germline, CDR1 is SEHNR and CDR2 is FQNEAQ (reference sequence).

The chain combines TRBV7-2 with TRBJ2-2, with 7 bases that match TRBD2. Germline CDR1 and CDR2: SGHTA and FQGNSA. V gave up 2 bases and J gave up 6 bases; unmatched junction bases: 6. The CDR3 runs to 15 residues. Written as DNA, the CDR3 is TGTGCCAGCAGCTTAACCAGCGGGGATGCCGGGGAGCTGTTTTTT. Translation: CASSLTSGDAGELFF.